These 20 T cell receptor beta chains were sequenced from one sample in a study of Ad26.COV2.S vaccination and SARS-CoV-2 variants. Specified treatment: 19 received Ad26.COV2.S at low or high dose, single or two shots; 5 received placebo; per-sample allocation not given. Vaccine and placebo recipients were sampled on day 63 after the first injection. Clones were sequenced by immunoSEQ multiplex PCR, and TCRdb holds only the in-frame ones, with some missing. The table has 400,000 to 500,000 clones, roughly 90% seen once. The material was peripheral blood, obtained in a trial of Ad26.COV2.S vaccine versus placebo. These receptors came from a person aged 18-65 years who received the Ad26.COV2.S COVID-19 vaccine or a placebo.

This clone has more than one count but fewer than ten. This chain links TRBV19 with TRBJ2-7, with D tentatively TRBD1 or TRBD2 (5 bases each). The CDR3 is made up of 14 amino acids. Deletions cut 5 bases from V and 1 base from J, with 12 bases between. Germline assignment: CDR1 LNHDA and CDR2 SQIVND (reference sequence). The CDR3 bases are TGTGCCAGTAGTCCCTATTGGGGGTCCTACGAGCAGTACTTC. Its translation is CASSPYWGSYEQYF.

The chain joins TRBV6-5 to TRBJ2-3; the D call may be TRBD1 or TRBD2 (5 bases each). Germline V gene lookup returns CDR1 MNHEY and CDR2 SVGAGI. This CDR3 region has 14 residues. V was clipped by 10 bases and J by 0 bases, with 14 bases between them. CDR3 in DNA: TGTGCCACGCGTGGGGGATATAGCACAGATACGCAGTATTTT. Encoded protein: CATRGGYSTDTQYF.

The chain joins TRBV10-1 to TRBJ2-1; 8 bases are a match to TRBD1. CDR1 is WNHNN, CDR2 SYGVQD, per germline (reference sequence). The CDR3 runs to 14 residues. The V and J ends lost 0 bases and 9 bases, in that order; junction bases with no gene match: 4. The CDR3 loop is CASSESQGAGEQFF. DNA for the CDR3: TGCGCCAGCAGTGAGTCGCAGGGGGCCGGTGAGCAGTTCTTC.

The genes are TRBV30 and TRBJ1-1; weak D call: TRBD1 (5 bases). This CDR3 has 13 residues. The V end was cut by 5 bases, the J end by 1 base, with 11 bases between. Germline V gene sequence: CDR1 GTSNPN, CDR2 SVGIG (reference sequence). The CDR3 here is CAWDLTENTEAFF. The CDR3, as DNA: TGTGCCTGGGATCTGACAGAGAACACTGAAGCTTTCTTT.

On this clone itself: The identical CDR3 is also encoded by other nucleotide sequences in the sample. The chain combines TRBV2 with TRBJ2-7; maybe TRBD2 (5 bases). V was trimmed by 8 bases and J by 0 bases, leaving 8 bases between them. Germline values: CDR1 SNHLY, CDR2 FYNNEI. This CDR3 has 12 residues. CDR3 amino acids: CASERVSYEQYF. CDR3 nucleotides: TGTGCCAGCGAGAGGGTCTCCTACGAGCAGTACTTC. Filled out from reference TRBV2 and TRBJ2-7, the complete variable domain reads EPEVTQTPSHQVTQMGQEVILRCVPISNHLYFYWYRQILGQKVEFLVSFYNNEISEKSEIFDDQFSVERPDGSNFTLKIRSTKLEDSAMYFCASERVSYEQYFGPGTRLTVT.

The rearrangement joins TRBV6-2 or TRBV6-3 to TRBJ2-7; 7 bases fit TRBD1. This CDR3 is built from 12 residues. The germline V gene encodes CDR1 MNHEY and CDR2 SVGEGT. V shed 6 bases, J shed 7 bases, and the junction held 6 bases outside the gene matches. The CDR3 nucleotides read TGTGCCAGCAGCTGGGACAGCCTAGAGCAGTACTTC. Residues: CASSWDSLEQYF.

This chain joins TRBV4-1 and TRBJ1-5, with D uncertain. Trimming cost V 5 bases and J 0 bases, with 17 bases left between them. CDR1 and CDR2 from the germline V gene are MGHRA and YSYEKL. This CDR3 comprises 17 residues. The CDR3 sequence is CASSSLITRGSNQPQHF. CDR3 nucleotides: TGCGCCAGCAGCTCCCTTATCACCCGGGGTAGCAATCAGCCCCAGCATTTT.

The chain uses TRBV19 and TRBJ1-5, with no clear D. V was cut by 5 bases and J by 7 bases, with 15 bases left in between. The CDR3 spans 14 residues. CDR1 is LNHDA and CDR2 is SQIVND in the germline V gene (reference sequence). The CDR3 DNA is TGTGCCAGTAGTCCCCAAGCGGGAGGCCAGCCCCAGCATTTT. It codes for CASSPQAGGQPQHF.

The rearrangement links TRBV5-1 to TRBJ2-2; tentative D call: TRBD2 (5 bases). This CDR3 is 14 amino acids long. The germline V gene has CDR1 SGHRS and CDR2 YFSETQ. V was trimmed by 5 bases and J by 6 bases, leaving 14 bases between them. The CDR3, as DNA: TGCGCCAGCAGATCTGACGGGGTCTCCGGGGAGCTGTTTTTT. Encoded protein: CASRSDGVSGELFF.

This clone has just a few counts. The chain carries TRBV5-6 and TRBJ2-7, with 9 bases lining up with TRBD1. Germline values: CDR1 SGHDT, CDR2 YYEEEE. V trimming: 5 bases; J trimming: 3 bases; junction bases outside the gene matches: 6. The CDR3 sequence is 14 residues long. CDR3 sequence: CASRTGTGLYEQYF. For the CDR3, the DNA is TGTGCCAGCAGAACCGGGACAGGGCTCTACGAGCAGTACTTC.

This rearrangement joins TRBV25-1 to TRBJ1-2; D call uncertain. The CDR3 contains 12 residues. V dropped 1 base and J dropped 4 bases, with 4 bases sitting between them. In germline, CDR1 is MGHDK, CDR2 SYGVNS. The CDR3 here is CASSEWSYGYTF. CDR3 DNA sequence: TGTGCCAGCAGTGAATGGAGCTATGGCTACACCTTC.

This sequence joins TRBV19 and TRBJ2-2; D is unclear. The germline V and J ends were trimmed by 4 bases and 2 bases, with 20 bases remaining between them. CDR1 is LNHDA, CDR2 SQIVND, per germline (reference sequence). The CDR3 contains 18 residues. CDR3 region: CASSTRPLSAPNTGELFF. The CDR3 bases are TGTGCCAGTAGTACCCGTCCTTTGTCAGCCCCAAACACCGGGGAGCTGTTTTTT.

The CDR3 DNA is TGTGCCAGCAGTTACGCGGGGGCGGAGGCCTATGGCTACACCTTC. Translation: CASSYAGAEAYGYTF. The chain carries TRBV6-5 and TRBJ1-2, with D possibly being TRBD1 (6 bases). The CDR3 is 15 amino acids. The ends were cut back, 2 bases at V and 4 bases at J, with 14 bases in the middle. CDR1 is MNHEY, CDR2 SVGAGI, per germline.

This rearrangement joins TRBV5-1 to TRBJ2-3; possibly TRBD1 for D (7 bases). Germline CDR1 SGHRS, CDR2 YFSETQ. CDR3 length equals 15 residues. Deletions cut 0 bases from V and 3 bases from J, with 11 bases between. CDR3 sequence: CASSLVPGGTDTQYF. The CDR3 nucleotides read TGCGCCAGCAGCTTGGTGCCAGGGGGGACAGATACGCAGTATTTT.

This clone was observed a single time. The chain joins TRBV7-2 to TRBJ2-5; 9 nucleotides line up with TRBD1. V dropped 2 bases and J dropped 5; count of bases not matched to a gene: 6. The germline V gene encodes CDR1 SGHTA and CDR2 FQGNSA. The CDR3 is 15 amino acids. CDR3 in amino acids: CASSLTGGQYETQYF. CDR3 nucleotides: TGTGCCAGCAGCTTAACAGGGGGCCAGTATGAGACCCAGTACTTC.

V gene TRBV7-2 combines with J gene TRBJ2-1, with D possibly TRBD1 on 6 matching bases. The germline V and J ends were trimmed by 0 bases and 12 bases, with 15 bases remaining between them. Germline loops: CDR1 SGHTA, CDR2 FQGNSA. The CDR3 spans 14 residues. CDR3 bases: TGTGCCAGCAGCTTAGCGCTGGACAGCCTGCGGCAGTTCTTC. It is translated as CASSLALDSLRQFF. The complete variable domain, with remaining parts taken from reference TRBV7-2 and TRBJ2-1, reads GAGVSQSPSNKVTEKGKDVELRCDPISGHTALYWYRQSLGQGLEFLIYFQGNSAPDKSGLPSDRFSAERTGGSVSTLTIQRTQQEDSAVYLCASSLALDSLRQFFGPGTRLTVL.

The gene calls are TRBV7-2 and TRBJ2-5; D remains ambiguous. CDR3 length: 12 residues. V was pared by 3 bases and J by 5 bases, with 7 bases between. From germline, CDR1 is SGHTA and CDR2 FQGNSA. In nucleotides, the CDR3 is TGTGCCAGCAGCTTCGGGTATGAGACCCAGTACTTC. Translation: CASSFGYETQYF.

V usage is TRBV9 and J usage is TRBJ2-3; no reliable D call. V shed 0 bases and J shed 4 bases, with 9 bases lying between them. The CDR3 covers 14 residues. Germline V lookup: CDR1 SGDLS, CDR2 YYNGEE. The CDR3 loop is CASSVVDRADTQYF. The CDR3 nucleotides read TGTGCCAGCAGCGTAGTAGATCGCGCAGATACGCAGTATTTT.

This rearrangement joins TRBV7-9 to TRBJ2-5, with 9 bases that match TRBD1. Germline V gene data show CDR1 as SEHNR and CDR2 as FQNEAQ (reference sequence). Trimming removed 5 bases from V and 5 bases from J; junction bases left unmatched: 9. The CDR3 extends over 15 amino acids. The CDR3 loop reads CASSLWDRAQETQYF. CDR3 nucleotides: TGTGCCAGCAGCCTATGGGACAGGGCACAGGAGACCCAGTACTTC.

The chain uses TRBV25-1 and TRBJ1-1; maybe TRBD1 (5 bases). Trimming shortened V by 4 bases and J by 4 bases, and 10 bases separated the two germline ends. Per germline, CDR1 MGHDK and CDR2 SYGVNS. CDR3 size: 13 residues. CDR3 protein: CASSARGVTEAFF. Written as DNA, the CDR3 is TGTGCCAGCAGTGCCCGGGGGGTCACTGAAGCTTTCTTT.